This T cell receptor beta chain was captured by sequencing in a study of blood T cell repertoires in COVID-19. Study context: The study drew acute and convalescent COVID-19 samples from the United States, Italy and Spain. PBMCs, B-cell-depleted T cells, or T cells were the source of the cDNA or gDNA that made up the material.

Data came from immunoSEQ multiplex PCR; TCRdb stores just in-frame clones and leaves some out. This repertoire shows 24,000 or so clones, approximately 86% found once; its top ten account for 18%. Per germline, CDR1 LGHNT and CDR2 FRNRAP. This CDR3 is 19 amino acids long. V trimming: 2 bases; J trimming: 0 bases; junction bases outside the gene matches: 12. The sequence derives from a human donor with acute or convalescent COVID-19. The donor label of this sample is uncertain. The rearrangement joins TRBV12-5 to TRBJ2-3; 9 nucleotides match TRBD2. Sequencing input: peripheral blood. The CDR3 spells CASGLRLAEGGLSTDTQYF. The CDR3, as DNA: TGTGCTAGTGGTTTGCGACTAGCGGAGGGGGGTCTAAGCACAGATACGCAGTATTTT.